The rows below give T cell receptor beta chains drawn from one sample of a study of blood T cell repertoires in COVID-19. The protocol was immunoSEQ multiplex PCR, while the TCRdb copy is restricted to in-frame clones and leaves out a portion. This table holds 50,000 to 65,000 clones, roughly two thirds found once. The material sequenced was peripheral blood. The receptors were gathered from a woman aged 70 to 79 with COVID-19, enrolled during active disease. The CDR3 runs from the conserved cysteine through the conserved F or W. D genes are given only for firm matches. Clone size is shown for a subset of rows, as once, few, many or a class of expanded clone.

>TRBV12-5|TRBJ2-7|-|16|-
CASNSPAAGDSYEQYF
TGTGCTAGTAACTCCCCCGCCGCAGGGGACTCCTACGAGCAGTACTTC
>TRBV4-1|TRBJ1-2|-|14|-
CASSQAGGGYGYTF
TGCGCCAGCAGCCAGGCCGGGGGAGGGTATGGCTACACCTTC
>TRBV7-2|TRBJ2-2|-|19|many
CASSPPGGWGGSNTGELFF
TGTGCCAGCAGCCCACCAGGGGGCTGGGGGGGGTCAAACACCGGGGAGCTGTTTTTT
>TRBV7-8|TRBJ1-3|-|14|-
CASNGGSSGNTIYF
TGTGCCAGCAACGGGGGGAGCTCTGGAAACACCATATATTTT
>TRBV29-1|TRBJ1-2|TRBD1|13|-
CSVPTGQGFGYTF
TGCAGCGTTCCTACCGGACAGGGCTTTGGCTACACCTTC
>TRBV10-3|TRBJ2-7|TRBD1|15|-
CAISSPGQGLHEQYF
TGTGCCATCAGCTCCCCGGGACAGGGGCTCCACGAGCAGTACTTC
>TRBV7-6|TRBJ2-6|TRBD1|17|-
CASSPGQVHSGANVLTF
TGTGCCAGCAGCCCTGGACAGGTACACTCTGGGGCCAACGTCCTGACTTTC
>TRBV6-5|TRBJ2-3|-|12|-
CASDKFTDTQYF
TGTGCCAGCGACAAATTCACAGATACGCAGTATTTT
>TRBV21-1|TRBJ2-1|-|14|-
CASSKCRGSHEQFF
TGTGCCAGCAGCAAATGTAGGGGCAGCCATGAGCAGTTCTTC
>TRBV6-2/TRBV6-3|TRBJ2-6|-|19|-
CASSSLLARRASGANVLTF
TGTGCCAGCAGTTCCCTTCTCGCCCGCAGGGCATCTGGGGCCAACGTCCTGACTTTC
>TRBV10-3|TRBJ1-5|TRBD1|15|-
CAISESGQGDQPQHF
TGTGCCATCAGTGAGTCTGGACAGGGTGATCAGCCCCAGCATTTT
>TRBV4-2|TRBJ2-3|TRBD1|16|-
CASSRQGNVEADTQYF
TGTGCCAGCAGCCGACAGGGGAATGTTGAGGCCGATACGCAGTATTTT
>TRBV19|TRBJ1-4|-|15|-
CASSIDPAGDGKLFF
TGTGCCAGTAGTATAGATCCGGCGGGGGATGGAAAACTGTTTTTT
>TRBV2|TRBJ1-1|-|14|-
CASSERGSSTEAFF
TGTGCCAGCAGTGAACGCGGCAGTTCCACTGAAGCTTTCTTT
>TRBV6-6|TRBJ1-2|-|14|few
CASSLEGSPYGYTF
TGTGCCAGCAGCCTAGAGGGTTCTCCCTATGGCTACACCTTC
>TRBV2|TRBJ1-4|-|12|-
CASSVLNEKLFF
TGTGCCAGCAGTGTGTTAAATGAAAAACTGTTTTTT
>TRBV2|TRBJ1-4|-|16|few
CASGLPGAATNEKLFF
TGTGCCAGCGGCCTCCCAGGGGCGGCAACTAATGAAAAACTGTTTTTT
>TRBV2|TRBJ2-5|TRBD1|15|-
CASSFLGQEEETQYF
TGTGCCAGCAGTTTTTTGGGACAGGAGGAAGAGACCCAGTACTTC
>TRBV5-4|TRBJ1-2|TRBD1|13|-
CASSSTGPWGYTF
TGTGCCAGCAGCTCGACAGGGCCTTGGGGCTACACCTTC
>TRBV2|TRBJ1-5|TRBD1|14|-
CATGTGGSNQPQHF
TGTGCCACCGGGACAGGGGGCAGCAATCAGCCCCAGCATTTT
>TRBV6-4|TRBJ2-1|-|17|-
CASSSYPLVSSYNEQFF
TGTGCCAGCAGTTCCTACCCACTAGTTTCATCCTACAATGAGCAGTTCTTC
>TRBV6-6|TRBJ2-7|TRBD1|15|-
CASSSPDRGTYEQYF
TGTGCCAGCAGTTCCCCGGACAGGGGGACCTACGAGCAGTACTTC
>TRBV3-1/TRBV3-2|TRBJ1-2|TRBD1|14|-
CASSQIGGNYGYTF
TGTGCCAGCAGCCAGATAGGGGGCAACTATGGCTACACCTTC
>TRBV11-3|TRBJ2-7|-|15|-
CASSESSGISYEQYF
TGTGCCAGCAGCGAATCCTCCGGGATCTCCTACGAGCAGTACTTC
>TRBV2|TRBJ1-4|TRBD1|14|-
CASRPGTGGRKLFF
TGTGCCAGCAGACCCGGGACAGGGGGCAGAAAACTGTTTTTT
>TRBV5-4|TRBJ2-3|TRBD1|17|-
CASSQTGAGGSADTQYF
TGTGCCAGCAGCCAAACAGGAGCAGGGGGTTCTGCAGATACGCAGTATTTT
>TRBV6-5|TRBJ2-3|TRBD1|13|-
CASSKTGTDTQYF
TGTGCCAGCAGCAAGACAGGGACCGATACGCAGTATTTT
>TRBV6-2/TRBV6-3|TRBJ2-1|TRBD1|15|once
CASSSRGLGVNEQFF
TGTGCCAGCAGTTCGAGGGGGCTGGGTGTTAATGAGCAGTTCTTC
>TRBV23-1|TRBJ1-5|-|14|-
CASSHRGYNQPQHF
TGCGCCAGCAGTCATCGGGGTTACAATCAGCCCCAGCATTTT
>TRBV27|TRBJ2-4|TRBD2|15|-
CASRLQGLAFDIQYF
TGTGCCAGCAGGCTACAGGGACTAGCGTTTGACATTCAGTACTTC
>TRBV27|TRBJ2-1|TRBD2|18|-
CASSLWASGGVSYNEQFF
TGTGCCAGCAGTTTATGGGCTAGCGGGGGGGTTTCCTACAATGAGCAGTTCTTC
>TRBV5-5|TRBJ1-4|TRBD1|16|-
CASSPGQGEFGEKLFF
TGTGCCAGCAGCCCGGGACAGGGGGAGTTTGGTGAAAAACTGTTTTTT
>TRBV18|TRBJ2-3|TRBD2|18|-
CASSHGGRTSGRTDTQYF
TGTGCCAGCTCACACGGCGGCCGGACTAGCGGGAGAACAGATACGCAGTATTTT
>TRBV3-1/TRBV3-2|TRBJ1-2|TRBD1|16|-
CASSRASGGSSYGYTF
TGTGCCAGCAGCCGCGCCTCAGGGGGCTCGAGCTATGGCTACACCTTC
>TRBV9|TRBJ2-5|-|14|-
CASSLRGAEETQYF
TGTGCCAGCAGCCTACGGGGGGCGGAAGAGACCCAGTACTTC
>TRBV5-6|TRBJ1-4|-|14|-
CASSGLTGNEKLFF
TGTGCCAGCAGCGGGCTCACAGGGAATGAAAAACTGTTTTTT
>TRBV11-3|TRBJ2-2|-|15|once
CASSLWTSNTGELFF
TGTGCCAGCAGCTTATGGACTTCAAACACCGGGGAGCTGTTTTTT
>TRBV2|TRBJ1-4|-|12|-
CASIGREEKLFF
TGTGCCAGCATCGGCCGGGAGGAAAAACTGTTTTTT
>TRBV2|TRBJ2-2|-|14|-
CARSWGLDTGELFF
TGTGCCAGGAGCTGGGGGCTGGACACCGGGGAGCTGTTTTTT
>TRBV24-1|TRBJ2-1|-|13|-
CATSMTGLDEQFF
TGTGCCACCAGTATGACAGGACTAGATGAGCAGTTCTTC